The 7 T cell receptor beta chains presented below share a single source sample, sequenced in a study of CD8+ T cells in alopecia areata. Following extraction, RNA underwent reverse transcription to cDNA, which served as the sequencing template. The protocol was immunoSEQ multiplex PCR, while the TCRdb copy is restricted to in-frame clones and leaves out a portion. This table has approximately 91,000 clones, nearly 45% appearing once. Sequences were obtained from CD4+ T cells sorted from blood. All receptors derive from a human donor with alopecia areata.

The table lists this clone with a few counts. The rearrangement links TRBV23-1 to TRBJ1-2, with D maybe TRBD1 (6 bases). TRBV23-1 is filed as an ORF, its function uncertain. The CDR3 is 15 residues long. V dropped 8 bases and J dropped 0 bases, with 16 bases sitting between them. Here the CDR3 reads CASQDSWAPNYGYTF. Written as DNA, the CDR3 is TGCGCCAGCCAGGACAGCTGGGCTCCTAACTATGGCTACACCTTC.

V gene TRBV29-1 combines with J gene TRBJ2-5, with TRBD2 matching over 8 bases. Trimming cost V 4 bases and J 5 bases; bases outside gene matches: 12. Germline CDR1 and CDR2: SQVTM and ANQGSEA. CDR3 length: 15 amino acids. CDR3 DNA: TGCAGCGTTGCCCCTCGGGAGGGGGAGGGCGAGACCCAGTACTTC. It encodes CSVAPREGEGETQYF.

The CDR3 loop is CAWGMGAPTGELFF. The CDR3 DNA is TGTGCCTGGGGCATGGGGGCCCCCACCGGGGAGCTGTTTTTT. The chain couples TRBV30 to TRBJ2-2; a possible D gene is TRBD1 (6 bases). Trimming left V 5 bases short and J 4 bases short, with 14 bases between. There are 14 residues in the CDR3. Germline V gene sequence: CDR1 GTSNPN, CDR2 SVGIG (reference sequence).

This clone has a handful of counts. J is TRBJ1-1 and V is TRBV30, with 9 positions matching TRBD1. Germline V CDR1 and CDR2: GTSNPN, SVGIG (reference sequence). This CDR3 region has 14 residues. With 4 bases clipped from V and 5 bases from J, the junction kept 8 bases outside the gene matches. CDR3 protein: CAWTPLDRGTEAFF. Written as DNA, the CDR3 is TGTGCCTGGACCCCCCTCGACAGGGGGACTGAAGCTTTCTTT.

The J gene is TRBJ1-1, the V gene TRBV30; D gene unclear. The CDR3 runs to 12 residues. Germline V gene lookup returns CDR1 GTSNPN and CDR2 SVGIG (reference sequence). Trimming took off 2 bases at V and 1 base at J, with 5 bases between the two ends. The CDR3 loop is CAWSPGNTEAFF. As DNA, the CDR3 is TGTGCCTGGAGTCCGGGGAACACTGAAGCTTTCTTT.

V and J are TRBV30 and TRBJ2-7; weak D call: TRBD1 (5 bases). This CDR3 is 13 amino acids long. Germline CDR1 and CDR2: GTSNPN and SVGIG (reference sequence). V lost 0 bases, J lost 3 bases, and 9 bases lay in between. The CDR3 reads CAWSVDNLYEQYF. CDR3 sequence (DNA): TGTGCCTGGAGTGTGGACAACCTCTACGAGCAGTACTTC.

This clone came up a few times. The rearrangement uses TRBV7-2 and TRBJ2-7, with D perhaps TRBD2 (6 bases). Between the trimmed V and J ends, which lost 3 bases and 3 bases, there was a span of 12 bases. The CDR3 spans 14 residues. The germline V gene has CDR1 SGHTA and CDR2 FQGNSA. The CDR3 sequence: CASSLQEGLYEQYF. The CDR3 DNA follows: TGTGCCAGCAGCTTGCAGGAGGGGCTCTACGAGCAGTACTTC.